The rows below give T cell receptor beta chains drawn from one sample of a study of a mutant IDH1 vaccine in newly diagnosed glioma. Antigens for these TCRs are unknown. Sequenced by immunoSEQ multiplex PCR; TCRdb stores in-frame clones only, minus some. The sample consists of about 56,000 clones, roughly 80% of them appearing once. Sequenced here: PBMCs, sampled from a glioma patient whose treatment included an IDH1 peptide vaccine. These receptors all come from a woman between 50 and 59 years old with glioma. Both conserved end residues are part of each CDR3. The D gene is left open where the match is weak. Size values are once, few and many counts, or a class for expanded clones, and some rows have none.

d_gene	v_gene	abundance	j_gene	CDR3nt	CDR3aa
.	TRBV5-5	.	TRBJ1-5	TGTGCCAGCAGCTTGGTCCAGGGTCAGAAGGGTCCCCAGCATTTT	CASSLVQGQKGPQHF
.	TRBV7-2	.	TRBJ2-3	TGTGCCAGCAGCCAAGGGGGGGCCCTAGATACGCAGTATTTT	CASSQGGALDTQYF
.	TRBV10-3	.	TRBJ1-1	TGTGCCATCGGGCAGGATCGGGGACTAAACACTGAAGCTTTCTTT	CAIGQDRGLNTEAFF
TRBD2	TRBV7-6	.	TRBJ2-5	TGTGCCAGCAGTGCGGGGGAAGAGACCCAGTACTTC	CASSAGEETQYF
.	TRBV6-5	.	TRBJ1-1	TGTGCCAGCAGTACAAACGGGCTAGGGAACACTGAAGCTTTCTTT	CASSTNGLGNTEAFF
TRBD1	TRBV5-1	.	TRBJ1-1	TGCGCCAGCAGCCCTGACAGGGCGAACACTGAAGCTTTCTTT	CASSPDRANTEAFF
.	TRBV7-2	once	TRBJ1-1	TGTGCCAGCAGCTTAGCGCTGGCGAACACTGAAGCTTTCTTT	CASSLALANTEAFF
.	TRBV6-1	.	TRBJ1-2	TGTGCCAGCAGTGAGACGGGCTATGGCTACACCTTC	CASSETGYGYTF
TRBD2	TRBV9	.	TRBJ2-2	TGTGCCAGCAGCGCGGGGGACTATAGGGGGGAGCTGTTTTTT	CASSAGDYRGELFF
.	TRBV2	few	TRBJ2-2	TGTGCCAGCATACCGGGTCTGAGGACCGGGGAGCTGTTTTTT	CASIPGLRTGELFF
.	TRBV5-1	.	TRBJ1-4	TGCGCCAGCAGCCTGCTGAGGAGCGATGAAAAACTGTTTTTT	CASSLLRSDEKLFF
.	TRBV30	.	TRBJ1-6	TGTGCCTGGAGCGGCCACGGTTATAATTCACCCCTCCACTTT	CAWSGHGYNSPLHF
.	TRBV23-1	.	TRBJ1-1	TGCGCCAGCAGTCAATCGGACGTGCCGAACACTGAAGCTTTCTTT	CASSQSDVPNTEAFF
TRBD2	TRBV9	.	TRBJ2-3	TGTGCCAGCACCGTCGGGGGGGCCGTAGATACGCAGTATTTT	CASTVGGAVDTQYF
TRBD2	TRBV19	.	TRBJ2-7	TGTGCCAGTAGTATTGGACTAGCGGGGGGTTTGTACGAGCAGTACTTC	CASSIGLAGGLYEQYF
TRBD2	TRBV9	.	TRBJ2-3	TGTGCCAGCAGCGTTGGGAACGGGGGGGCAACAGATACGCAGTATTTT	CASSVGNGGATDTQYF
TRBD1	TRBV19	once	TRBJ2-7	TGTGCCAGTAGTAAGGGACAGGGGGTCTCCTACGAGCAGTACTTC	CASSKGQGVSYEQYF
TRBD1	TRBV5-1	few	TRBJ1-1	TGCGCCAGCAGCTTGGTACAGGGGATGGTTACTGAAGCTTTCTTT	CASSLVQGMVTEAFF
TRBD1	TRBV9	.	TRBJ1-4	TGTGCCAGCAGCGTAGCTTTGACAGGGGGTGAAAAACTGTTTTTT	CASSVALTGGEKLFF
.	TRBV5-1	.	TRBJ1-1	TGCGCCAGCAGCCCAACCGGGACATTGAACACTGAAGCTTTCTTT	CASSPTGTLNTEAFF
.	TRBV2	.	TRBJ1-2	TGTGCCAGCAGAGATAGAACAGGGTGGGGGGATGGCTACACCTTC	CASRDRTGWGDGYTF
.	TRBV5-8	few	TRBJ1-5	TGTGCCAGCAGCTCGGGTCCAAATCAGCCCCAGCATTTT	CASSSGPNQPQHF
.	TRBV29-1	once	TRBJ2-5	TGCAGCGTGCCCCCCTTGGAAAGGCAAGAGACCCAGTACTTC	CSVPPLERQETQYF
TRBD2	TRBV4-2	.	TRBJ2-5	TGTGCCAGCAGCCAACTAGCGGGGGGGCAAGAGACCCAGTACTTC	CASSQLAGGQETQYF
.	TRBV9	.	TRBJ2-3	TGTGCCAGCAGCGTAGATAGAGATACGCAGTATTTT	CASSVDRDTQYF
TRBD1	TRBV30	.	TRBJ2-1	TGTGCCTGGGACAGGGGGCGATGGGATGAGCAGTTCTTC	CAWDRGRWDEQFF
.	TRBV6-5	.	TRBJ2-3	TGTGCCAGCACTAGGCAGTACACAGATACGCAGTATTTT	CASTRQYTDTQYF
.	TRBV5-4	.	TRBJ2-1	TGTGCCAGCAGCTTGGGGGGGTTTCCTAATGAGCAGTTCTTC	CASSLGGFPNEQFF
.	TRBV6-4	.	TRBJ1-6	TGTGCCAGCAGTGAATCACAGGGCTATAATTCACCCCTCCACTTT	CASSESQGYNSPLHF
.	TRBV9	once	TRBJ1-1	TGTGCCAGCAGCGTAGGGACGGCGAACACTGAAGCTTTCTTT	CASSVGTANTEAFF
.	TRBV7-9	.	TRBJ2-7	TGTGCCAGCAGCTTAGCAGGCAGATACTACGAGCAGTACTTC	CASSLAGRYYEQYF
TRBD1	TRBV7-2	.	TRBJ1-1	TGTGCCAGCAGCCGACAGGGGACTGAAGCTTTCTTT	CASSRQGTEAFF
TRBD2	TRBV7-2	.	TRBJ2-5	TGTGCCAGCAGCGTAACTAGCGGCCAAGAGACCCAGTACTTC	CASSVTSGQETQYF
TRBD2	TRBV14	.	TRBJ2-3	TGTGCCAGCAGCCTCCGACTAGCGGGGGGTTCAGATACGCAGTATTTT	CASSLRLAGGSDTQYF
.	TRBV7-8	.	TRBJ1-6	TGTGCCAGCAGCTTAGAAGGACACTATTCACCCCTCCACTTT	CASSLEGHYSPLHF
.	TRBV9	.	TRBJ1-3	TGTGCCAGCAGCGTAGGGAGCTCTGGAAACACCATATATTTT	CASSVGSSGNTIYF
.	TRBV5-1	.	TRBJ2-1	TGCGCCAGCAGCTTGGAGCCCCCTGAGCAGTTCTTC	CASSLEPPEQFF
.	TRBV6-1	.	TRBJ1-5	TGTGCCAGCAGTGAAGACGAGGGGGGGGGATATCAGCCCCAGCATTTT	CASSEDEGGGYQPQHF
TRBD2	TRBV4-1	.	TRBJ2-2	TGCGCCAGCAGCCAAGAGACTAGCGGGGGGGCCGGGGAGCTGTTTTTT	CASSQETSGGAGELFF
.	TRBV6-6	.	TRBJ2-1	TGTGGCACAGCCCCCGAACCTATGTACAATGAGCAGTTCTTC	CGTAPEPMYNEQFF
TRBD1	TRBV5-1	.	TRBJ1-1	TGCGCCAGCAGCTTGGGGACAGGGGTTGAAGCTTTCTTT	CASSLGTGVEAFF
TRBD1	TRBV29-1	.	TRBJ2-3	TGCAGCGTAACGGGACAGACTATGACAGATACGCAGTATTTT	CSVTGQTMTDTQYF
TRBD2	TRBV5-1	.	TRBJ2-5	TGCGCCAGCAGCCCGCTGGTAAGCGGGGGGGCCAGGGAGACCCAGTACTTC	CASSPLVSGGARETQYF
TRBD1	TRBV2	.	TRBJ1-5	TGTGCCAGCAGGGGACAGGGCGGGTGGCAGCCCCAGCATTTT	CASRGQGGWQPQHF
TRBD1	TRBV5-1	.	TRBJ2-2	TGCGCCAGCAGCTTGGTGTCAGGGGGGAACACCGGGGAGCTGTTTTTT	CASSLVSGGNTGELFF
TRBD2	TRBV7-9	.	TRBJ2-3	TGTGCCAGCCGAAACAGCGGCGGGGGGGCAGATACGCAGTATTTT	CASRNSGGGADTQYF
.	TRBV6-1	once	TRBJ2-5	TGTGCCAGCAGTCCAGGGGGGGGCTGGGAGACCCAGTACTTC	CASSPGGGWETQYF
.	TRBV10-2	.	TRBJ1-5	TGCGCCAGCAGCCTTCCGGGGGATCAGCCCCAGCATTTT	CASSLPGDQPQHF
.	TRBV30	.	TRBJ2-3	TGTGCCTGGAGTGTACGAGGGAGTCGGTCAGATACGCAGTATTTT	CAWSVRGSRSDTQYF
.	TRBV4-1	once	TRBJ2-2	TGCGCCAGCAGCCAACCGAACACCGGGGAGCTGTTTTTT	CASSQPNTGELFF
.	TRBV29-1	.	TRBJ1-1	TGCAGCGTTGCGAGGAGTCAGAACACTGAAGCTTTCTTT	CSVARSQNTEAFF
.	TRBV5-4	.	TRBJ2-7	TGTGCCAGCAGCTTGGACACCGACTACGAGCAGTACTTC	CASSLDTDYEQYF
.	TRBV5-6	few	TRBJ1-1	TGTGCCAGCAGCCGCCAACAGAGCAAGGCTTTCTTT	CASSRQQSKAFF
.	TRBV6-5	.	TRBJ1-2	TGTGCCAGCTCCTCGGGACCTGACTATGGCTACACCTTC	CASSSGPDYGYTF